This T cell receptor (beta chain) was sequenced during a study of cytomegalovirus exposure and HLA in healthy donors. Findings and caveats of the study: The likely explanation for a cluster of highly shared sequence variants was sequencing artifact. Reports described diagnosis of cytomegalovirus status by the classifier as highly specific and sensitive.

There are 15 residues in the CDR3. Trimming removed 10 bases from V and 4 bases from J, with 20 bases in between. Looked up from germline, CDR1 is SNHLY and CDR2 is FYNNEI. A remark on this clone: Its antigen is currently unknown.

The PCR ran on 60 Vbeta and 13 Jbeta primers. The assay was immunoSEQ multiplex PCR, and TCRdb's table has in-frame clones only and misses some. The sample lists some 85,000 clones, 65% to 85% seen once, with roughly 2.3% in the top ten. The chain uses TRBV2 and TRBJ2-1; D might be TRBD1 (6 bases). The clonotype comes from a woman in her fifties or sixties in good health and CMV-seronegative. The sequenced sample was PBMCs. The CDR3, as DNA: TGTGCCACCACCAGGGGCAACCCTTTATACAATGAGCAGTTCTTC. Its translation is CATTRGNPLYNEQFF.